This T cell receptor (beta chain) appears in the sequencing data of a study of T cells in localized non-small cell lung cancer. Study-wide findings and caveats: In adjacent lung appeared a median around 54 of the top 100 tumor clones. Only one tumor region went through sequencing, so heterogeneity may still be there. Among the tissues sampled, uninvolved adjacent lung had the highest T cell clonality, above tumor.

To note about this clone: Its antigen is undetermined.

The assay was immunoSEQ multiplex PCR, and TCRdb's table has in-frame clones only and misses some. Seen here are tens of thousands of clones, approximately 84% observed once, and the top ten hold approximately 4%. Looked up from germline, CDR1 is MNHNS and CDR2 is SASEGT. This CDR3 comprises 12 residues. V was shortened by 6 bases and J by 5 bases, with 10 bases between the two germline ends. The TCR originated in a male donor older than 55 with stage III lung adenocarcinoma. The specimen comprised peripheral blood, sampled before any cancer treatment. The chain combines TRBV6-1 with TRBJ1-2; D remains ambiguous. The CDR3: CASSLLGYGYTF. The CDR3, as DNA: TGTGCCAGCAGCCTCCTGGGATATGGCTACACCTTC.